One T cell receptor beta chain is described in this entry. Its antigen is unidentified. The data were taken from a study of siplizumab effects on memory and regulatory T cells. Overall study findings and caveats: Apparently more diverse than memory cells, naive T cells also seemed major alloresponse contributors.

The data were produced by immunoSEQ multiplex PCR, yet TCRdb's version contains in-frame clones alone and is incomplete. The repertoire holds roughly 60,000 clones, around 96% seen once, with 0.095% in the top ten. Trimming cost V 5 bases and J 0 bases, with 20 bases left between them. Germline values: CDR1 SGHTA, CDR2 FQGNSA. The CDR3 has 18 amino acids. V usage is TRBV7-2 and J usage is TRBJ1-5; D might be TRBD1 (5 bases). Specimen: naive CD8+ T cells sorted from blood. This clonotype originated in a human donor in good health. The CDR3 spells CASSRGDERLYSNQPQHF. The CDR3 nucleotides read TGTGCCAGCAGCCGAGGGGACGAGCGCCTCTATAGCAATCAGCCCCAGCATTTT.